This T cell receptor (beta chain) emerged from a study of shared clonotypes between healthy human individuals (TCRdb year 2020). Concerning the study at large: Three men and a couple of women, aged 18 to 49 years, made up the cohort. Leukapheresis yielded between about 0.9 and 9.5 billion PBMCs per donor. To estimate repertoire size and how much clonotypes are shared between individuals, the study performed deep sequencing of blood TCR repertoires from a few healthy adults. For each donor, three plates each were used for CD4 naive and CD4 memory, two plates were used for CD8 naive, and one plate was used for CD8 memory. To increase sequencing depth and limit assay-specific biases, different laboratories used diverse techniques to prepare libraries and sequence TCR repertoires. Overall study results and their limits: Clonotypes shared by all four sorted-subset donors showed higher generation probabilities than non-shared clonotypes. Incomplete sequencing was indicated by rarefaction of sorted-subset datasets, despite the large sequencing depth. Only blood was sampled, and tissue TCR repertoires likely differ from those in blood. Because the study included only a small number of donors, the genetic and exposure-history diversity represented was limited. Larger estimated clonotype richness was generally found for naive subsets than for memory subsets. Across a few donors, around 5% of naive CD4, roughly 3.3% of naive CD8, under 2.5% of memory CD4, and 0.4% of memory CD8 clonotypes were shared. Pairwise subsampling indicated that sequencing depth was expected to affect the degree of clonotype sharing among donors.

This clone was seen only once. This clone's antigen is unknown. Since a much larger clone is just one base distant, this may be a read error. Healthy HIV-negative adults with no recently reported acute infections or vaccinations were included as donors. Only Caucasian adults living in Nashville, Tennessee, USA were represented among the donors. CD4+ T cells were enriched through magnetic negative selection, after which naive cells were positively selected on CD45RA and the remaining negative fraction served as the memory subset. After blood collection by leukapheresis, PBMCs were isolated using Ficoll-Histopaque density gradient centrifugation and then cryopreserved in the vapor phase of liquid nitrogen. Purity and quantity of every magnetically sorted T cell population were checked by analytical flow cytometry. Genomic DNA was isolated from each sorted fraction and quantified by UV absorbance on a Nanodrop 2000c.

Using the deep immunoSEQ assay, TCR CDR3 regions were amplified from genomic DNA by multiplex PCR. Genomic DNA extracted from each cell subset was distributed evenly over all wells of several immunoSEQ 96-well plates, and each plate served as one replicate. For sorted subsets, about 200 ng genomic DNA, equal to 30,000 to 35,000 T cell genomes, was loaded into each replicate PCR. The purified libraries were quantified using a Qubit 3.0 fluorometer, sized with a Bioanalyzer 2100, and then quantified again using the KAPA Library Quantification kit. A separate single-read 150-cycle Illumina NextSeq 550 flow cell was used to sequence each immunoSEQ 96-well plate. In the source study's methods: Because the immunoSEQ output included only junctional sequences and no quality scores, the filtering could not be the same as the filtering used for full-length reads. Sequences were annotated with PyIR, a Python wrapper for IgBLAST v1.9, using IMGT germline references to assign V/J genes and CDR3. Reads were filtered out if the reads had weak V/J assignments (E-value above 1e-6), no CDR3, stop codons, out-of-frame junctions, or ambiguous translated residues. V3J clonotypes were defined as sequences sharing the same inferred V gene, J gene, and CDR3 amino acid sequence. Percentage overlap between repertoires was calculated by dividing the number of shared unique clonotypes by the size of the smaller repertoire. RTK rarefaction, the Chao1 estimator, and Recon v2.1 estimates of unobserved clonotypes were used to assess repertoire richness. Generation probabilities for all TCRbeta clonotypes obtained by the gDNA method from a few donors were computed using OLGA. TCRdb obtained this table from immuneACCESS and retained in-frame rearrangements with V and J assigned. These tables miss some clones; where compared with another copy, unresolved V genes account for less than half of the shortfall, and the remainder is unexplained. The D gene and trimming were derived from the DNA, and the V and J assignments and clone size from that table. The sample has hundreds of thousands of clones on record, 73% of them singletons. Around 2% of the sample goes to the ten largest clones.

Including the terminal cysteine and phenylalanine, the CDR3 comprises 12 residues. Left in the record is the CDR3 DNA by itself, 36 bases read in frame from the first base. The germline V gene sets CDR1 to MDHEN and CDR2 to SYDVKM. The trim is 6 bases for V and 5 bases for J, with a gap of 7 bases between the germline ends. The sequence is built from TRBV28 and TRBJ2-2; the D gene cannot be named for sure. The receptor was derived from a woman aged 25 to 39 in good health. Sequencing was carried out using memory CD4+ T cells sorted from blood. The cell subset or site tag for this specimen amounts to: CD45RA-negative fraction. The CDR3 here reads CASSVQTGELFF. The DNA reads as follows: TGTGCCAGCAGCGTCCAAACCGGGGAGCTGTTTTTT. With the rest looked up from the reference TRBV28 and TRBJ2-2 genes rather than sequenced, the full variable domain is DVKVTQSSRYLVKRTGEKVFLECVQDMDHENMFWYRQDPGLGLRLIYFSYDVKMKEKGDIPEGYSVSREKKERFSLILESASTNQTSMYLCASSVQTGELFFGEGSRLTVL.